The clone carrying this TCR beta chain is categorized as medium-sized (0.01 to 0.1%). Its antigen is as yet unknown. The data were taken from a study of spatial heterogeneity in lung cancer. The time point: blood at routine non-recurrence follow-up after resection. Researchers sequenced whole RNA taken from tumor, nontumor lung or frozen PBMC without sorting. CDR3 length: 11 residues. CDR1 SQVTM and CDR2 ANQGSEA come from the germline V gene. Trimming shortened V by 3 bases and J by 0 bases, and 0 bases separated the two germline ends. Study results and caveats: Resection blood, more than follow-up blood, showed ubiquitous expanded tumor TCRs.

TCR cDNA molecules were tagged individually, and each one carried a unique molecular identifier. TCRdb reanalysed the 5' RACE reads using MiXCR and keeps one entry per CDR3 protein. The table lists tens of thousands of distinct CDR3 sequences, 5% to 6.5% of them singletons, with 20% to 25% in the top ten. The rearrangement joins TRBV29-1 to TRBJ2-1; no definite D call. Specimen: PBMCs, collected at follow-up. The origin of this receptor is a female donor with early-stage non-small cell lung cancer. The CDR3 DNA reads TGCAGCGTTGACTCCTACAATGAGCAGTTCTTC. It specifies CSVDSYNEQFF.